This TCR beta chain was sequenced in a study of neurological immune-mediated disorders. Study-level results: On phylogenetic grouping, the repertoires of 18 of 34 multiple sclerosis patients fell within one related-CDR3 cluster, constituting a possible signature. Expanded clones shared no identical CDR3 amino acid sequences across subjects, which suggested private TCR-beta repertoires in all groups.

This clonotype was observed many times. No antigen is known for it. Source material was 2 million unsorted PBMCs, stored at -80 °C in RNAlater. With 10-nucleotide random UMIs, 5'RACE was used to make the cDNA. One entry per CDR3 protein results from TCRdb running MiXCR on the 5' RACE reads. The sample records 40,000 to 55,000 distinct CDR3 sequences, around 2.9% being singletons. The germline V gene encodes CDR1 DFQATT and CDR2 SNEGSKA (reference sequence). The CDR3 sequence is 19 residues long. Trimming cost V 0 bases and J 0 bases; bases outside gene matches: 7. The sequencing input was PBMCs. The source of this sequence is a woman aged 50 to 60 with multiple sclerosis. The genes are TRBV20-1 and TRBJ2-6; 11 bases line up with TRBD1. The CDR3 loop is CSARDSGGTGGSGANVLTF. In DNA form, the CDR3 reads TGCAGTGCTAGAGATAGTGGTGGGACAGGGGGCTCTGGGGCCAACGTCCTGACTTTC.